One sample yielded the 5 T cell receptor beta chains listed below, sequenced in a study of shared clonotypes between healthy human individuals. Assay used: immunoSEQ multiplex PCR; TCRdb lists only in-frame clones, some missing. The sample lists fewer than 2.5 million clones, over 85% occurring once. Sequenced: naive CD4+ T cells from PBMCs. Regarding subset: CD45RA+ positively selected. The receptors shown here come from a young man in good health. Some clones in this sample may be carry-over from other donors' samples.

The CDR3 nucleotides are TGTGCCAGCAGTGAAGGCAGGGGGCTCTACGAGCAGTACTTC. Encoded protein: CASSEGRGLYEQYF. The chain carries TRBV25-1 and TRBJ2-7, with TRBD1 matching over 8 bases. V shed 2 bases and J 3 bases; nucleotides not matched to a gene: 3. This CDR3 is 14 amino acids long. Germline V gene lookup returns CDR1 MGHDK and CDR2 SYGVNS.

The chain joins TRBV6-1 to TRBJ2-7; TRBD2 matches at 14 bases. This CDR3 has 16 residues. V dropped 4 bases and J dropped 3; count of bases not matched to a gene: 5. The V gene's germline CDR1 is MNHNS and CDR2 SASEGT. This CDR3 reads CASSVLTSGRVYEQYF. DNA for the CDR3: TGTGCCAGCAGTGTCTTGACTAGCGGGAGGGTCTACGAGCAGTACTTC.

This clone was detected a few times. The genes are TRBV11-2 and TRBJ1-2, with 7 nucleotides matching TRBD1. The V and J ends lost 5 bases and 4 bases, in that order; junction bases with no gene match: 4. Germline loops: CDR1 SGHAT, CDR2 FQNNGV. This CDR3 region has 13 residues. CDR3 sequence: CASSRDRVYGYTF. CDR3 DNA: TGTGCCAGCAGCCGCGACAGGGTCTATGGCTACACCTTC.

Turning to this clone: The junction departs from germline at one end; a sequencing error may be responsible. This chain connects TRBV5-1 to TRBJ1-5; tentatively, D is TRBD1 (5 bases). Germline CDR1 is SGHRS and CDR2 is YFSETQ. This CDR3 comprises 15 residues. CDR3 residues: CASSLDGGVNQPQHF. CDR3 coding DNA: TGCGCCAGCAGTTTGGATGGGGGAGTTAATCAGCCCCAGCATTTT.

In this sample, this clone turned up once. The V and J genes are TRBV28 and TRBJ2-5, with TRBD1 as a possible D gene (6 bases). The J call may be in error: the DNA end matches TRBJ2-7 better. Germline V gene sequence: CDR1 MDHEN, CDR2 SYDVKM. The CDR3 totals 15 residues. The CDR3 DNA is TGTGCCAGCAGTTTGGACAGTTTTGCAGCGTACGAGCAGTACTTC. Its translation: CASSLDSFAAYEQYF.